Shown below are 3 T cell receptor beta chains from a single sample sequenced in a study of blood T cell repertoires in COVID-19 (TCRdb year 2020). The library was built by means of the immunoSEQ multiplex PCR assay. TCRdb mirrors the immuneACCESS table, restricted to in-frame sequences. Some clones are absent from its copies; in checked studies, under half trace to an unresolved V gene, and the reason for the others is unknown. This sample holds 150,000 to 200,000 clones; more than 75% were observed only once. The ten top clones hold approximately 4.5% of the sample. Material: peripheral blood. Every receptor here comes from a human donor in a cohort sampled during active COVID-19.

This chain uses TRBV21-1 with TRBJ2-1; the table gives TRBD2 as D, unverified against the DNA. TRBV21-1 is listed as a pseudogene. This CDR3 has 23 amino acids. This chain's CDR3 is CASSKAENIVGTSGTPRDNEQFF. As DNA, the CDR3 is TGTGCCAGCAGCAAAGCAGAGAACATTGTGGGGACTAGCGGGACCCCTCGAGACAATGAGCAGTTCTTC.

J is TRBJ1-1 and V is TRBV7-2; 7 bases match TRBD1. The CDR3 length is 13 residues. With 5 bases clipped from V and 12 bases from J, the junction kept 12 bases outside the gene matches. The germline V gene has CDR1 SGHTA and CDR2 FQGNSA. This chain's CDR3 is CASSIPKGGHPFF. CDR3 DNA: TGTGCCAGCAGCATCCCGAAAGGGGGCCACCCTTTCTTT.

The chain employs TRBV7-8 and TRBJ2-5, with 8 bases aligning to TRBD2. From germline, CDR1 is SGHVS and CDR2 FQNEAQ. This CDR3 contains 15 residues. Losses at the gene ends were 3 bases for V and 1 base for J; bases not matched to a gene: 4. The CDR3 region is CASSFRTSLQETQYF. The CDR3 nucleotides read TGTGCCAGCAGCTTCCGGACTAGCCTCCAAGAGACCCAGTACTTC.